What follows are 26 T cell receptor beta chains derived from one specimen sequenced in a study of persistence of HIV-infected CD4 T cells. Antigens of these TCRs are unknown. This was the immunoSEQ version 4 assay in survey mode. The table came from immunoSEQ multiplex PCR; TCRdb's copy has only in-frame clones and leaves some out. Here the sample spans nearly 20,000 clones, 65% being singletons. The stimulus was an HIV-1 Gag 15-mer peptide pool, 0.95 to 1 ug/peptide/mL. CD4+ T cells upregulating both CD40 ligand and CD69 were sorted as responding cells. The source material was CD4+ T cells sorted from PBMCs after 18-hour stimulation, sampled from a patient who received antiretroviral therapy. The receptors stem from an adult woman with HIV who was CMV-seropositive.

The chain carries TRBV9 and TRBJ2-3; D may be TRBD1 or TRBD2 (5 bases each). Looked up from germline, CDR1 is SGDLS and CDR2 is YYNGEE. V dropped 0 bases and J dropped 3 bases, with 26 bases sitting between them. The CDR3 is 20 amino acids. This CDR3 is CASSVEGLGRAEIGTDTQYF. The CDR3 DNA is TGTGCCAGCAGCGTAGAGGGATTGGGACGCGCCGAGATAGGGACAGATACGCAGTATTTT.

The genes are TRBV18 and TRBJ1-4, with TRBD1 as a possible D gene (5 bases). The V end was cut by 3 bases, the J end by 0 bases, with 14 bases between. The CDR3 length is 17 residues. Germline lookup yields CDR1 KGHSH and CDR2 LQKENI. CDR3 sequence: CASSPSGTTATNEKLFF. CDR3 bases: TGTGCCAGCTCACCGTCCGGGACCACTGCAACTAATGAAAAACTGTTTTTT.

J is TRBJ1-4 and V is TRBV12-5; D unresolved. The V and J ends lost 6 bases and 4 bases respectively, with 18 bases between them. CDR1 LGHNT and CDR2 FRNRAP come from the germline V gene. The CDR3 runs to 16 residues. CDR3 protein: CASGPSRHTGNEKLFF. The CDR3, as DNA: TGTGCTAGTGGACCCTCGAGACATACCGGTAATGAAAAACTGTTTTTT.

The chain has TRBV12-3 or TRBV12-4 and TRBJ2-3; no firm D call. This CDR3 contains 11 residues. The V and J ends lost 6 bases and 3 bases respectively, with 4 bases between them. CDR3 nucleotide sequence: TGTGCCAGCAGGGTAACAGATACGCAGTATTTT. The encoded protein is CASRVTDTQYF.

The rearrangement uses TRBV3-1 (or the pseudogene TRBV3-2) and TRBJ1-6; the D is unclear. Between the trimmed V and J ends, which lost 2 bases and 5 bases, there was a span of 10 bases. There are 15 residues in the CDR3. Germline CDR1 is LGHDT and CDR2 is YNNKEL (reference sequence). This chain's CDR3 is CASSQRPVNNSPLHF. CDR3 coding DNA: TGTGCCAGCAGCCAAAGGCCAGTTAATAATTCACCCCTCCACTTT.

For the CDR3, the DNA is TGTGCCAGCAGCTCCGGGACAGGGTTTTCGGGGACTGAAGCTTTCTTT. Its translation: CASSSGTGFSGTEAFF. The chain has TRBV5-5 and TRBJ1-1, with 9 bases matching TRBD1. Germline loops: CDR1 SGHKS, CDR2 YYEKEE (reference sequence). The CDR3 is made up of 16 amino acids. The V and J ends lost 3 bases and 5 bases, in that order; junction bases with no gene match: 11.

V is TRBV30 and J is TRBJ1-1; tentative D call: TRBD1 (6 bases). This CDR3 contains 14 residues. V was clipped by 6 bases and J by 7 bases, with 21 bases between them. Germline V CDR1 and CDR2: GTSNPN, SVGIG (reference sequence). The CDR3 region is CACTKQGLGGEAFF. The CDR3 coding sequence is TGTGCCTGTACTAAACAGGGCCTCGGGGGTGAAGCTTTCTTT.

This rearrangement joins TRBV2 to TRBJ1-6; no reliable D call. Trimming pared 6 bases from V and 7 bases from J, leaving 10 bases between. Germline CDR1 SNHLY, CDR2 FYNNEI. There are 13 residues in the CDR3. This CDR3 reads CASRIMGNSPLHF. DNA of the CDR3: TGTGCCAGCAGAATCATGGGGAATTCACCCCTCCACTTT.

There are a few counts of this clone. J is TRBJ2-3 and V is TRBV24-1; D is undetermined. Germline V CDR1 and CDR2: KGHDR, SFDVKD. Trimming pared 5 bases from V and 6 bases from J, leaving 17 bases between. This CDR3 has 15 amino acids. The CDR3 spells CATSALPPGGDTQYF. The CDR3 DNA reads TGTGCCACCAGTGCCCTTCCCCCGGGTGGGGATACGCAGTATTTT.

This clone occurred a few times. J is TRBJ2-2 and V is TRBV10-1; 8 bases match TRBD1. The CDR3 runs to 14 residues. Germline CDR1 and CDR2: WNHNN and SYGVQD (reference sequence). V lost 4 bases and J lost 5; bases outside the gene matches: 3. CDR3 bases: TGCGCCAGCAGTGGGACAGGGTTAACCGGGGAGCTGTTTTTT. Translation: CASSGTGLTGELFF.

The rearrangement links TRBV30 to TRBJ1-3; no clear D gene. CDR1 and CDR2 (germline): GTSNPN, SVGIG (reference sequence). This CDR3 is 12 amino acids long. V lost 2 bases to trimming and J lost 5 bases, with 7 bases between them. CDR3 in DNA: TGTGCCTGGAGTAAAGGGAGAAACACCATATATTTT. It translates to CAWSKGRNTIYF.

The chain uses TRBV2 and TRBJ2-7, with D tentatively TRBD1 (6 bases). Germline CDR1 is SNHLY and CDR2 is FYNNEI. The CDR3 sequence is 14 residues long. V was pared by 6 bases and J by 1 base, with 13 bases between. The CDR3 nucleotides are TGTGCCAGCAGATCGGACAGTGGGTCCTACGAGCAGTACTTC. It codes for CASRSDSGSYEQYF.

This clone was seen more than once but under ten times. This chain uses TRBV5-1 with TRBJ2-1, with 10 bases that match TRBD1. The germline V gene encodes CDR1 SGHRS and CDR2 YFSETQ. The CDR3 runs to 15 residues. V shed 5 bases, J shed 2 bases, and the junction held 4 bases outside the gene matches. The CDR3 spells CASRVTGGPYNEQFF. CDR3 nucleotides: TGCGCCAGCAGGGTGACAGGGGGCCCCTACAATGAGCAGTTCTTC.

The rearrangement joins TRBV4-1 to TRBJ2-1, with 9 positions matching TRBD1. The germline CDR1 and CDR2 sequences are MGHRA and YSYEKL. V dropped 0 bases and J dropped 6; count of bases not matched to a gene: 9. The CDR3 runs 17 residues. This CDR3 reads CASSQDRGTGWGNEQFF. The CDR3 DNA sequence: TGCGCCAGCAGCCAAGATCGAGGGACAGGGTGGGGCAATGAGCAGTTCTTC.

J is TRBJ1-2 and V is TRBV21-1. TRBV21-1 is labeled a pseudogene. CDR3 size: 13 residues. Written as DNA, the CDR3 is TGTGCCAGCAGCAATGCGGGGAGGGGCGGCTACACCTTC. Translation gives CASSNAGRGGYTF.

This clone has just a few counts. This rearrangement joins TRBV5-1 to TRBJ2-2; D is unresolved. Germline V gene data show CDR1 as SGHRS and CDR2 as YFSETQ. This CDR3 region has 13 residues. The ends were cut back, 2 bases at V and 5 bases at J, with 7 bases in the middle. CDR3 sequence reads: CASSFLGTGELFF. The CDR3, as DNA: TGCGCCAGCAGCTTTCTAGGGACCGGGGAGCTGTTTTTT. Together with reference TRBV5-1 and TRBJ2-2, the CDR3 gives the full variable domain: KAGVTQTPRYLIKTRGQQVTLSCSPISGHRSVSWYQQTPGQGLQFLFEYFSETQRNKGNFPGRFSGRQFSNSRSEMNVSTLELGDSALYLCASSFLGTGELFFGEGSRLTVL.

The chain combines TRBV19 with TRBJ2-1; tentatively, D is TRBD1 (5 bases). Germline loops: CDR1 LNHDA, CDR2 SQIVND (reference sequence). This CDR3 has 14 residues. Trimming cost V 5 bases and J 10 bases, with 18 bases left between them. CDR3 protein: CASSWSGSLGEQFF. In DNA, the CDR3 is TGTGCCAGTAGTTGGTCAGGGTCGTTGGGGGAGCAGTTCTTC.

Here the CDR3 DNA reads TGCGCCAGCAGTGAGGCCGGGACAGGGAACTACGAGCAGTACTTC. Its translation: CASSEAGTGNYEQYF. The rearrangement links TRBV10-1 to TRBJ2-7, with 9 bases aligning to TRBD1. CDR3 length: 15 residues. V lost 2 bases to trimming and J lost 3 bases; unmatched junction nucleotides: 5. Germline V CDR1 and CDR2: WNHNN, SYGVQD (reference sequence).

The chain carries TRBV3-1 (or the pseudogene TRBV3-2) and TRBJ2-2; 7 bases match TRBD1. The CDR3 loop spans 16 amino acids. From germline, CDR1 is LGHDT and CDR2 YNNKEL (reference sequence). The J segment lost 4 bases and the V segment lost 1 base, leaving 6 bases of the junction unmatched. The CDR3 region is CASSQGVGQVTGELFF. CDR3 in DNA: TGTGCCAGCAGCCAAGGGGTCGGACAGGTCACCGGGGAGCTGTTTTTT.

The CDR3 protein is CASSSDGQFLRETGEQFF. CDR3 DNA sequence: TGCGCCAGCAGCTCAGACGGCCAATTTCTCAGGGAGACGGGAGAGCAGTTCTTC. The J gene is TRBJ2-1, the V gene TRBV5-1; the D gene could be TRBD1 or TRBD2 (5 bases each). Trimming left V 3 bases short and J 10 bases short, with 29 bases between. Germline CDR1 SGHRS, CDR2 YFSETQ. The CDR3 is 18 residues long.

The chain couples TRBV5-1 to TRBJ2-3; D ambiguous. This CDR3 contains 14 residues. Germline V gives CDR1 SGHRS, CDR2 YFSETQ. V lost 5 bases and J lost 0, with 10 bases in between. For the CDR3, the DNA is TGCGCCAGCAGGGAGCAAACTAGCACAGATACGCAGTATTTT. Translated: CASREQTSTDTQYF.

This chain connects TRBV21-1 to TRBJ1-5. TRBV21-1 is given as a pseudogene. The CDR3 is 16 amino acids. The CDR3 DNA follows: TGTGCCAGCAGCAAAGTGAGTATCGGGGGCGCGCAGCCCCAGCATTTT. This gives the protein CASSKVSIGGAQPQHF.

V gene TRBV12-3 or TRBV12-4 combines with J gene TRBJ2-3; D may correspond to TRBD1 or TRBD2 (5 bases each). This CDR3 has 12 amino acids. The V end lost 3 bases, the J end lost 9 bases, and 10 bases lay between the germline ends. The CDR3 DNA reads TGTGCCAGCAGTTTTATCGGGGCCACGCAGTATTTT. This sequence encodes CASSFIGATQYF.

The rearrangement links TRBV6-1 to TRBJ2-7; TRBD1 might be the D (6 bases). CDR3 length: 13 residues. The germline V and J ends were trimmed by 3 bases and 5 bases, with 11 bases remaining between them. The germline V gene encodes CDR1 MNHNS and CDR2 SASEGT. CDR3 nucleotides: TGTGCCAGCAGTGAGGCCAGGGACAACGAGCAGTACTTC. Translation gives CASSEARDNEQYF.

This clone showed up just once. This sequence joins TRBV9 and TRBJ1-2; D gene ambiguous. This CDR3 is 13 amino acids long. Trimming took 1 base from V and 8 from J, leaving 12 bases between them. Germline V gene lookup returns CDR1 SGDLS and CDR2 YYNGEE. The CDR3 sequence: CASSVTLGGGYTF. The CDR3 DNA reads TGTGCCAGCAGCGTAACACTGGGAGGCGGCTACACCTTC.

This clone appeared once. The CDR3 is CASSLGPSSYEQYF. The CDR3 region has the DNA TGTGCCAGCAGCTTGGGACCCTCTTCCTACGAGCAGTACTTC. The chain has TRBV5-5 and TRBJ2-7, with no clear D. Germline V CDR1 and CDR2: SGHKS, YYEKEE (reference sequence). Trimming removed 0 bases from V and 1 base from J, with 8 bases in between. The CDR3 totals 14 residues.